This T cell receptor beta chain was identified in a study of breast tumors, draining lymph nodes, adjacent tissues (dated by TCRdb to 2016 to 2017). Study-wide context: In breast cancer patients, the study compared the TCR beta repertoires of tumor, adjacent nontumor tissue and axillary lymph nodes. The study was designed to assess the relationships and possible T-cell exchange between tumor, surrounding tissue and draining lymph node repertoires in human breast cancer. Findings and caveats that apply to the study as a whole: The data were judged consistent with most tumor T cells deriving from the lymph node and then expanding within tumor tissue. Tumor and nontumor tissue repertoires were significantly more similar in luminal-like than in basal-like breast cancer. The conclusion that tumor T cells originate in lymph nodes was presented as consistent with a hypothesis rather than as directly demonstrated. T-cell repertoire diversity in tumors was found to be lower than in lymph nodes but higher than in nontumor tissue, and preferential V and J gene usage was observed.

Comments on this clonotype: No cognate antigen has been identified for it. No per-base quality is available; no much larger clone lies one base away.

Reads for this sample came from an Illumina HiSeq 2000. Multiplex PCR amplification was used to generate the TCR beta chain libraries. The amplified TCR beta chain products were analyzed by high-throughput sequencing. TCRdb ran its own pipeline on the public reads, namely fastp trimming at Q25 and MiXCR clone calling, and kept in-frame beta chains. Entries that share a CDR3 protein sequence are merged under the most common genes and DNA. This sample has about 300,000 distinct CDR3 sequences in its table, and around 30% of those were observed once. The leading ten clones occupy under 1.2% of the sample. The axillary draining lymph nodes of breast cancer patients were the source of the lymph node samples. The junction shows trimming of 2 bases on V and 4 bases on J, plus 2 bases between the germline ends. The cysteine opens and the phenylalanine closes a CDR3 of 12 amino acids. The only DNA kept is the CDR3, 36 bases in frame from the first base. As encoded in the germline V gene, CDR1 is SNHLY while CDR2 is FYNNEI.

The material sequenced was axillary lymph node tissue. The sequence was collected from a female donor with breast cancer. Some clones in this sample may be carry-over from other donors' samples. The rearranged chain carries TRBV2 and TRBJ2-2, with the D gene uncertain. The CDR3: CASSEFTGELFF. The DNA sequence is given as TGTGCCAGCAGTGAATTCACCGGGGAGCTGTTTTTT.